This TCR beta chain comes out of a study of blood T cell repertoires in COVID-19. The repertoire was sequenced with immunoSEQ multiplex PCR; TCRdb's copy has only in-frame clones and lacks some. The sample includes about 190,000 clones, 70% to 90% of them seen just once. The CDR3 is 15 residues long. With V trimmed by 4 bases and J by 5 bases, 8 bases remained unmatched. CDR1 LGHDT and CDR2 YNNKEL come from the germline V gene (reference sequence). This clone came up once. The sequence derives from a man aged 65-85 years with active or convalescent COVID-19. The sequenced sample was peripheral blood. J is TRBJ1-2 and V is TRBV3-1 (or the pseudogene TRBV3-2); TRBD1 matches 9 bases. CDR3 coding DNA: TGTGCCAGCAGCCCTCCGGGGACAGGGCTTTATGGCTACACCTTC. Amino acid sequence: CASSPPGTGLYGYTF.